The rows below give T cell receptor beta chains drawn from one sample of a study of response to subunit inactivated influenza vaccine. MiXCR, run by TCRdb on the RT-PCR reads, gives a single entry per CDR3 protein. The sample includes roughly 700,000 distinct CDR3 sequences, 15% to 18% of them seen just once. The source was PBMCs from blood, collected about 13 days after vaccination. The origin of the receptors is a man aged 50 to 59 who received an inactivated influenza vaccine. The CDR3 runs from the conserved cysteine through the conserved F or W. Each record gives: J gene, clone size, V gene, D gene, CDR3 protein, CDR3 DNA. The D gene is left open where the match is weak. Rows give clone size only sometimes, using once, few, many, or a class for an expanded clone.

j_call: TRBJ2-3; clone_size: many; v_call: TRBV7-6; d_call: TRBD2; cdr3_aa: CASSPRLAGGLTDTQYF; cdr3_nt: TGTGCCAGCAGCCCCCGACTAGCGGGGGGACTCACAGATACGCAGTATTTT
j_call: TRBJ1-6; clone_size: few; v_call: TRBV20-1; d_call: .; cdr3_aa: CSARVGTNYNSPLHF; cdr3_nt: TGCAGTGCTAGAGTTGGGACAAATTATAATTCACCCCTCCACTTT
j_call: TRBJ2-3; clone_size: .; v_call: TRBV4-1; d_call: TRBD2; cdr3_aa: CASSRLAGGLTNTDTQYF; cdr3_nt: TGCGCCAGCAGCCGACTAGCGGGGGGACTAACTAACACAGATACGCAGTATTTT
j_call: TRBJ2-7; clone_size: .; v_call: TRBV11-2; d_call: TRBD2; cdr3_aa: CASTLSGSVSYEQYF; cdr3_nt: TGTGCCAGCACCCTTAGCGGGTCAGTCTCCTACGAGCAGTACTTC
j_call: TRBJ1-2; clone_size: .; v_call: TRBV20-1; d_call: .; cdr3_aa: CSVRPGPNQRMGGYTF; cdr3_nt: TGCAGTGTCAGACCGGGACCAAACCAACGGATGGGTGGCTACACCTTC
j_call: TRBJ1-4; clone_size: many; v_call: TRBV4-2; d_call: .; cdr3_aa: CASSQDPGTNEKLFF; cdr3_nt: TGTGCCAGCAGCCAAGATCCGGGGACTAATGAAAAACTGTTTTTT
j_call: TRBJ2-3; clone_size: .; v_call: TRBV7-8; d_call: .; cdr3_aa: CASSLGGASWLSTDTQYF; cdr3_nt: TGTGCCAGCAGTCTAGGAGGGGCTTCCTGGCTCAGCACAGATACGCAGTATTTT
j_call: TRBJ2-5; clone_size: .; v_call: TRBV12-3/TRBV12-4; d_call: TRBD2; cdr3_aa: CASSFQLAGLETQYF; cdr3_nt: TGTGCCAGCAGTTTTCAACTAGCGGGTCTCGAGACCCAGTACTTC
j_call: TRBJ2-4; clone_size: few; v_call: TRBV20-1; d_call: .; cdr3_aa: CSADDPAEGKNIQYF; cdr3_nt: TGCAGTGCTGATGACCCGGCCGAGGGTAAAAACATTCAGTACTTC
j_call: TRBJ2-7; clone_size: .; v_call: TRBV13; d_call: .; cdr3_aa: CARSSSSSYEQYF; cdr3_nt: TGTGCCAGAAGCTCGTCTAGCTCCTACGAGCAGTACTTC
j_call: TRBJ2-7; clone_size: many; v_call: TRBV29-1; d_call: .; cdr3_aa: CSVDVGEAYEQYF; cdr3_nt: TGCAGCGTTGACGTGGGGGAGGCCTACGAGCAGTACTTC
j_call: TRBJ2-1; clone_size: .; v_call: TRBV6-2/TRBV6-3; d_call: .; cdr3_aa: CASTQHRNNEQFF; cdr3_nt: TGTGCCAGCACCCAACACAGGAACAATGAGCAGTTCTTC
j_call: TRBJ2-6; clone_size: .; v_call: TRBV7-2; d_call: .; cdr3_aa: CASSSHGAGANVLTF; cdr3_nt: TGTGCCAGCAGCTCCCACGGGGCTGGGGCCAACGTCCTGACTTTC
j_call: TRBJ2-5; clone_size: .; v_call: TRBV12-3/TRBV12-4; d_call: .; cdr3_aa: CASSDQRSEETQYF; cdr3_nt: TGTGCCAGCAGTGATCAGCGATCTGAGGAGACCCAGTACTTC
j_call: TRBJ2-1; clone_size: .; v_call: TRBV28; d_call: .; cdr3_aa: CASSPSAGDSYNEQFF; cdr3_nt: TGTGCCAGCAGTCCATCCGCCGGAGATTCCTACAATGAGCAGTTCTTC
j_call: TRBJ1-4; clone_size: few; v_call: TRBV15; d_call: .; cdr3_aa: CATSRVKGVNEKLFF; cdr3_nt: TGTGCCACCAGCAGAGTTAAAGGGGTTAATGAAAAACTGTTTTTT
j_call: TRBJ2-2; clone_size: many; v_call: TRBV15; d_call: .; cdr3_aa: CATSRDFRETGELFF; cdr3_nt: TGTGCCACCAGCAGAGATTTCAGGGAAACCGGGGAGCTGTTTTTT